Detailed here is one T cell receptor beta chain. Per germline, CDR1 SGHTA and CDR2 FQGNSA. V was pared by 0 bases and J by 2 bases, with 16 bases between. The CDR3 sequence is 17 residues long. These data come from a study of CD8 T cells in Susac syndrome. The authors reverse transcribed about 0.5 to 1 ug RNA with random hexamers. One entry per CDR3 protein, called by TCRdb with MiXCR from the immunoSEQ multiplex PCR reads. The sample records 210,000 or so distinct CDR3 sequences, about 94% being singletons. The sequence was obtained from a human donor with Susac syndrome. The chain couples TRBV7-2 to TRBJ1-2; D not resolved. The sample taken for sequencing was CD4+ T cells from PBMCs. DNA for the CDR3: TGTGCCAGCAGCTTAGCAGGCAGACTCCTACCAAACTATGGCTACACCTTC. Translating it yields CASSLAGRLLPNYGYTF.